These 22 T cell receptor beta chains share one sample of origin, sequenced in a study of neurological immune-mediated disorders. In TCRdb, the 5' RACE reads were re-called with MiXCR into one record per CDR3 protein. The sample has some 15,000 distinct CDR3 sequences; roughly 22% are singletons. Source material: PBMCs. These receptor sequences come from a man between 50 and 59 years old in good health.

This clonotype was detected ten times or more. The chain combines TRBV10-3 with TRBJ2-2; the D gene is possibly TRBD2 (6 bases). The CDR3 runs 14 residues. V was pared by 3 bases and J by 3 bases, with 8 bases between. Germline CDR1 is ENHRY and CDR2 is SYGVKD. The chain's CDR3 is CAISEWGDTGELFF. CDR3 DNA: TGTGCCATCAGTGAATGGGGGGACACCGGGGAGCTGTTTTTT.

This clonotype appeared many times. The rearrangement links TRBV5-1 to TRBJ2-1; D not certain. Germline V lookup: CDR1 SGHRS, CDR2 YFSETQ. V was pared by 2 bases and J by 12 bases, with 9 bases between. The CDR3 loop spans 11 amino acids. The chain's CDR3 is CASSFGDSQFF. The CDR3 DNA reads TGCGCCAGCAGCTTCGGTGACTCGCAGTTCTTC. The whole variable domain, filled in from reference TRBV5-1 and TRBJ2-1, reads KAGVTQTPRYLIKTRGQQVTLSCSPISGHRSVSWYQQTPGQGLQFLFEYFSETQRNKGNFPGRFSGRQFSNSRSEMNVSTLELGDSALYLCASSFGDSQFFGPGTRLTVL.

The chain couples TRBV5-1 to TRBJ2-1, with a weak D call TRBD2 (5 bases). CDR3 size: 14 residues. Germline V gene lookup returns CDR1 SGHRS and CDR2 YFSETQ. V lost 4 bases and J lost 8, with 16 bases in between. The CDR3 sequence is CASSLGLLGDEQFF. DNA of the CDR3: TGCGCCAGCAGCCTCGGACTGCTAGGCGATGAGCAGTTCTTC.

This clonotype appeared many times. The chain recombines TRBV11-2 with TRBJ2-7; TRBD1 matches at 7 bases. The V and J ends lost 5 bases and 7 bases, in that order; junction bases with no gene match: 11. The CDR3 extends over 14 amino acids. Per germline, CDR1 SGHAT and CDR2 FQNNGV. This chain's CDR3 is CASSPIDRVREQYF. The CDR3 DNA follows: TGTGCCAGCAGCCCGATCGACAGGGTTAGAGAGCAGTACTTC.

This clonotype was observed at least ten times. The chain employs TRBV24-1 and TRBJ1-2; D remains ambiguous. CDR3 length equals 14 residues. Germline V gene data show CDR1 as KGHDR and CDR2 as SFDVKD. Trimming took 4 bases from V and 0 from J, leaving 8 bases between them. CDR3 coding DNA: TGTGCCACCAGTGAGACCGACTCTAACTATGGCTACACCTTC. Residues: CATSETDSNYGYTF.

In its sample, this clonotype is medium-sized. V gene TRBV5-1 combines with J gene TRBJ2-1; D is possibly TRBD2 (6 bases). Germline V gene data show CDR1 as SGHRS and CDR2 as YFSETQ. Trimming took off 2 bases at V and 0 bases at J, with 9 bases between the two ends. The CDR3 has 15 amino acids. The CDR3 is CASSFGSASYNEQFF. The CDR3 bases are TGCGCCAGCAGCTTCGGGAGCGCCTCCTACAATGAGCAGTTCTTC. Full variable domain (rest looked up from reference TRBV5-1 and TRBJ2-1): KAGVTQTPRYLIKTRGQQVTLSCSPISGHRSVSWYQQTPGQGLQFLFEYFSETQRNKGNFPGRFSGRQFSNSRSEMNVSTLELGDSALYLCASSFGSASYNEQFFGPGTRLTVL.

This clonotype was recorded at least ten times. This chain links TRBV5-1 with TRBJ2-6; weak D call: TRBD1 (6 bases). Per the germline V gene, CDR1 is SGHRS and CDR2 is YFSETQ. CDR3 size: 17 residues. The V and J ends lost 5 bases and 0 bases respectively, with 15 bases between them. The CDR3 nucleotides read TGCGCCAGCAGAAGAGGACAGCCGAGCTCTGGGGCCAACGTCCTGACTTTC. Its translation is CASRRGQPSSGANVLTF. Combining the CDR3 with reference TRBV5-1 and TRBJ2-6 gives the whole variable domain KAGVTQTPRYLIKTRGQQVTLSCSPISGHRSVSWYQQTPGQGLQFLFEYFSETQRNKGNFPGRFSGRQFSNSRSEMNVSTLELGDSALYLCASRRGQPSSGANVLTFGAGSRLTVL.

The V gene is TRBV27, the J gene TRBJ2-7; D is unclear. The CDR3 contains 13 residues. Germline CDR1 and CDR2: MNHEY and SMNVEV (reference sequence). Trimming stripped 5 bases from V and 0 bases from J, with 8 bases between. The CDR3 spells CASSPGASYEQYF. In nucleotides, the CDR3 is TGTGCCAGCAGTCCCGGAGCCTCCTACGAGCAGTACTTC.

This clonotype was counted many times. The V and J genes are TRBV5-1 and TRBJ2-1; TRBD2 agrees at 11 bases. The CDR3 is 15 residues long. Germline V gene sequence: CDR1 SGHRS, CDR2 YFSETQ. After removal of 7 bases from V and 8 bases from J, the junction contained 11 bases not matched to a gene. In DNA form, the CDR3 reads TGCGCCAGCGGCCCGGGACTAGCGGCAGTCTATGAGCAGTTCTTC. This codes for CASGPGLAAVYEQFF.

This clonotype was seen ten or more times. V usage is TRBV30 and J usage is TRBJ2-7; D possibly uses TRBD1 or TRBD2 (5 bases each). V was trimmed by 4 bases and J by 7 bases, leaving 20 bases between them. The CDR3 consists of 14 residues. CDR1 is GTSNPN and CDR2 is SVGIG in the germline V gene (reference sequence). The DNA for the CDR3 is TGTGCCTGGACCAGCAAGGGACCCTCTTGGGAGCAGTACTTC. Translation: CAWTSKGPSWEQYF.

Only a few counts were recorded for this clonotype. V gene TRBV20-1 combines with J gene TRBJ2-1; weak D call: TRBD2 (6 bases). The V and J ends lost 3 bases and 7 bases respectively, with 19 bases between them. Germline V gene lookup returns CDR1 DFQATT and CDR2 SNEGSKA (reference sequence). This CDR3 comprises 15 residues. The CDR3 protein is CSASSRVTRENEQFF. The DNA for the CDR3 is TGCAGTGCTAGCTCCCGCGTGACTAGGGAAAATGAGCAGTTCTTC.

The chain uses TRBV4-2 and TRBJ1-4, with no clear D. The V gene lost 0 bases and the J gene lost 0 bases, with 5 bases spanning the gap. The germline V gene encodes CDR1 LGHNA and CDR2 YNFKEQ. CDR3 size: 15 residues. CDR3 sequence (DNA): TGTGCCAGCAGCCAAGATGAGGCAACTAATGAAAAACTGTTTTTT. Protein: CASSQDEATNEKLFF.

The sample holds many counts of this clonotype. This rearrangement joins TRBV7-8 to TRBJ1-5; tentatively, D is TRBD1 (5 bases). The CDR3 has 16 amino acids. CDR1 SGHVS and CDR2 FQNEAQ come from the germline V gene. V was pared by 2 bases and J by 0 bases, with 11 bases between. The DNA for the CDR3 is TGTGCCAGCAGCTTAAGGGGAATTTATAGCAATCAGCCCCAGCATTTT. This gives the protein CASSLRGIYSNQPQHF.

This clonotype has a count of ten or more. The rearrangement links TRBV5-5 to TRBJ2-1, with TRBD2 identical over 11 bases. From germline, CDR1 is SGHKS and CDR2 YYEKEE (reference sequence). V was pared by 5 bases and J by 6 bases, with 4 bases of the junction left unmatched. This CDR3 comprises 14 residues. CDR3 nucleotide sequence: TGTGCCAGCAGACAGGGACTAGCGGTCAATGAGCAGTTCTTC. It codes for CASRQGLAVNEQFF.

J is TRBJ2-1 and V is TRBV20-1, with 8 bases identical to TRBD2. With V trimmed by 5 bases and J by 6 bases, 6 bases remained unmatched. Germline V gene lookup returns CDR1 DFQATT and CDR2 SNEGSKA (reference sequence). This CDR3 comprises 13 residues. The CDR3 region has the DNA TGCAGTGCTCATTCGGGAGGGCCCAATGAGCAGTTCTTC. Translated: CSAHSGGPNEQFF.

The genes are TRBV5-4 and TRBJ1-2; no definite D call. V lost 4 bases to trimming and J lost 5 bases, with 18 bases between them. The CDR3 length is 15 residues. Germline V gene lookup returns CDR1 SGHNT and CDR2 YYREEE (reference sequence). The CDR3, as DNA: TGTGCCAGCAGCCTTGGGTCGCCAACGGCTTATGGCTACACCTTC. Translating gives CASSLGSPTAYGYTF.

This clonotype was counted at least ten times. The chain uses TRBV27 and TRBJ1-4; D is unresolved. The CDR3 extends over 15 amino acids. Trimming stripped 0 bases from V and 10 bases from J, with 15 bases between. Germline V gives CDR1 MNHEY, CDR2 SMNVEV (reference sequence). CDR3 sequence (DNA): TGTGCCAGCAGTTTATCCCCCCAGAGGTCTGGAAAACTGTTTTTT. This encodes CASSLSPQRSGKLFF. Based on the CDR3 plus reference TRBV27 and TRBJ1-4, the full variable domain is EAQVTQNPRYLITVTGKKLTVTCSQNMNHEYMSWYRQDPGLGLRQIYYSMNVEVTDKGDVPEGYKVSRKEKRNFPLILESPSPNQTSLYFCASSLSPQRSGKLFFGSGTQLSVL.

Judged by abundance, this clonotype is medium-sized. The chain carries TRBV6-6 and TRBJ2-2; D might be TRBD2 (5 bases). The CDR3 has 16 amino acids. Germline values: CDR1 MNHNY, CDR2 SVGAGI (reference sequence). The V end was cut by 6 bases, the J end by 1 base, with 15 bases between. The CDR3 nucleotides read TGTGCCAGCAGCCTCTCGAGGGAGAGGAACACCGGGGAGCTGTTTTTT. Protein sequence: CASSLSRERNTGELFF.

The J gene is TRBJ2-1, the V gene TRBV7-2; D perhaps matches TRBD2 (6 bases). The CDR3 contains 13 residues. Germline V gives CDR1 SGHTA, CDR2 FQGNSA. Trimming took off 5 bases at V and 9 bases at J, with 14 bases between the two ends. CDR3 sequence: CASSPGREGEQFF. In DNA form, the CDR3 reads TGTGCCAGCAGCCCGGGGCGGGAAGGTGAGCAGTTCTTC.

This clonotype was detected many times. This chain uses TRBV5-1 with TRBJ2-1, with 7 bases lining up with TRBD1. The V and J ends lost 4 bases and 0 bases, in that order; junction bases with no gene match: 4. CDR3 length equals 15 residues. CDR1 is SGHRS and CDR2 is YFSETQ in the germline V gene. The chain's CDR3 is CASSEDRVSYNEQFF. The CDR3 DNA reads as TGCGCCAGCAGCGAAGACAGGGTCTCCTACAATGAGCAGTTCTTC.

This chain connects TRBV6-1 to TRBJ1-4, with a possible D match to TRBD1 (6 bases). The V and J ends lost 8 bases and 5 bases respectively, with 15 bases between them. The germline CDR1 and CDR2 sequences are MNHNS and SASEGT. The CDR3 covers 14 residues. As DNA, the CDR3 is TGTGCCAGCTTACGAGGAAGGGGGAATGAAAAACTGTTTTTT. It specifies CASLRGRGNEKLFF.

This clonotype was found many times. This rearrangement joins TRBV10-3 to TRBJ1-1, with D hard to call. CDR1 is ENHRY and CDR2 is SYGVKD in the germline V gene. Trimming shortened V by 2 bases and J by 6 bases, and 13 bases separated the two germline ends. The CDR3 extends over 14 amino acids. Written as DNA, the CDR3 is TGTGCCATCAGTGAGGATGGGGTATCGGCTGAAGCTTTCTTT. This codes for CAISEDGVSAEAFF.